This T cell receptor beta chain derives from a study of precursors of human CD4 cytotoxic T cells (dated by TCRdb to 2017 to 2018). About the study as a whole: CD4+ memory subsets from under 15 donors in total were covered by the bulk TCR-seq analysis. Sequences for both the TCRalpha and TCRbeta chains came out of the TCR-seq analysis of some 13 donors (table S7). The research as a whole found: According to the authors, a human observational design cannot definitively establish the direction of differentiation between precursor and effector cells. A bigger share of IL-7Rhigh TEMRA clonotypes consisted of expanded effector clonotypes than was the case for TEM or TCM clonotypes. Compared with TCM and TEM subsets, the IL-7Rhigh and IL-7R- TEMRA subsets had more restricted TCR repertoires, with lower diversity and more expanded clonotypes. Some bulk TCR-seq comparisons included only 13 of the 14 donors, suggesting not every subset was available for every donor.

This clonotype was recorded a few times. The antigen it binds to is not known. Nothing much larger sits one base from this clone, and base qualities are not available. To test a precursor-effector relationship among CD4 cytotoxic T cells, bulk UMI-based TCR sequencing was performed on four sorted CD4+ memory subsets (TCM, TEM, IL-7Rhigh TEMRA, IL-7R- TEMRA). Cells were obtained from peripheral blood mononuclear cells isolated from human blood. From the germline V gene (reference sequence), CDR1 is SEHNR and CDR2 is FQNEAQ. From the cysteine through the phenylalanine, the CDR3 covers 12 amino acids. Only the CDR3 DNA is retained, 36 bases long and in frame from the first base. The V end loses 5 bases and the J end loses 11 bases, and a stretch of 14 bases separates them. For sequencing, an Illumina MiSeq was employed. Per the original workflow: The Shannon-Wiener index, computed in VDJtools, was used to measure repertoire diversity. A TCRbeta clonotype counted as expanded if its clonotype frequency was 3 or higher. TCRdb itself trimmed the public reads at Q25 with fastp, ran MiXCR and retained productive beta chains. Here each entry gathers all rows of one CDR3 protein and keeps the most common genes and DNA. TCRdb's processing, not the authors' own work, is the source of the V and J calls. In this sample the table shows almost 500 distinct CDR3 sequences, around 16% of which occur a single time. Jointly, the top ten make up around 17% of the sample.

The receptor comes from a human donor in good health. The V and J segments used are TRBV7-9 and TRBJ2-3; TRBD2 is perhaps the D gene, given 6 matching bases. Sample: memory CD4+ T cells from blood (PBMCs). The DNA sequence is TGTGCCAGCAGCACCTCCGGGGGAAGGCAGTATTTT. Translated, it gives CASSTSGGRQYF.